This T cell receptor beta chain was captured by sequencing in a study of T cell clonality in common variable immunodeficiency. In its sample, this clone was seen a few times. What it binds is unknown. The read comes to an end 3 residues before the CDR3 does, leaving the germline J gene to fill in the end. Caucasian heritage predominated among both patients and controls. CDR3 length equals 13 residues. CDR1 is GTSNPN, CDR2 SVGIG, per germline (reference sequence). The data were produced by immunoSEQ multiplex PCR, yet TCRdb's version contains in-frame clones alone and is incomplete. Listed for the sample are over 13,000 clones, none seen a single time. Findings of the study overall: Authors noted CVID clonality's cause needs subpopulation repertoire sequencing. CVID subjects showed higher TCRbeta clonality than healthy controls. In common variable immunodeficiency, TCR beta chains reportedly carried fewer deletions and N-nucleotide insertions.

Sequences were obtained from peripheral blood mononuclear cells. This sequence joins TRBV30 and TRBJ2-3; 7 nucleotides agree with TRBD1. The receptor's source is a human donor with common variable immunodeficiency. The CDR3 spells CAWRAGQASPQYF. CDR3 bases read: TGTGCCTGGAGGGCCGGACAGGCCTCGCCG. Full variable domain (outside the CDR3, taken from reference TRBV30 and TRBJ2-3): SQTIHQWPATLVQPVGSPLSLECTVEGTSNPNLYWYRQAAGRGLQLLFYSVGIGQISSEVPQNLSASRPQDRQFILSSKKLLLSDSGFYLCAWRAGQASPQYFGPGTRLTVL.